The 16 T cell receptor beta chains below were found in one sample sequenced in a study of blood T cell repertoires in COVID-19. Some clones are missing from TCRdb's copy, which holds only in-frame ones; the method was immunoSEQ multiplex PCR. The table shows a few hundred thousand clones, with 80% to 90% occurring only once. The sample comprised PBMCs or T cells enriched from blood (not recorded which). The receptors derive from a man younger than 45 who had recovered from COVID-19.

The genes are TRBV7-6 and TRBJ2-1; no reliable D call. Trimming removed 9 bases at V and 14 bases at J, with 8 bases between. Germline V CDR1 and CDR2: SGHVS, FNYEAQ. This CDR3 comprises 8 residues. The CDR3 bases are TGTGCCAGTCTTCCTGAGTTCTTC. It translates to CASLPEFF.

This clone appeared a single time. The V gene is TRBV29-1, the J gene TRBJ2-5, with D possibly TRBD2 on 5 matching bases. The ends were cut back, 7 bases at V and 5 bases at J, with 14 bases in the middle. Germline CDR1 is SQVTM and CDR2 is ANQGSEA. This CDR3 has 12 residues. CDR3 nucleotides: TGCAGCGCGTACAGTGGGGAGGAGACCCAGTACTTC. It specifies CSAYSGEETQYF. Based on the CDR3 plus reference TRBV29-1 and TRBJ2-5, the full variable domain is SAVISQKPSRDICQRGTSLTIQCQVDSQVTMMFWYRQQPGQSLTLIATANQGSEATYESGFVIDKFPISRPNLTFSTLTVSNMSPEDSSIYLCSAYSGEETQYFGPGTRLLVL.

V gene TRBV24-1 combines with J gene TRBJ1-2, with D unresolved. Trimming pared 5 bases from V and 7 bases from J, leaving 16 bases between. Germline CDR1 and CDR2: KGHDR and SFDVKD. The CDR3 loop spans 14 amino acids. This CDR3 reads CATSGIDSPGGYTF. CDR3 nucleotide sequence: TGTGCCACCAGTGGTATTGATTCTCCCGGTGGCTACACCTTC.

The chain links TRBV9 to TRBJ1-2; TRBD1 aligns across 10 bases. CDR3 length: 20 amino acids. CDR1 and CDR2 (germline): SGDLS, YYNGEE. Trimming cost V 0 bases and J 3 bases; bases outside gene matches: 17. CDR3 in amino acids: CASSVVKYRDRGPRDYGYTF. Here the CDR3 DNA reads TGTGCCAGCAGCGTAGTCAAATACCGGGACAGGGGTCCGAGGGACTATGGCTACACCTTC.

The DNA for the CDR3 is TGTGCCAGCAGTTTGATGGCGGACACTGAAGCTTTCTTT. Translated: CASSLMADTEAFF. V usage is TRBV12-3 or TRBV12-4 and J usage is TRBJ1-1; D not resolved. The V and J ends lost 3 bases and 3 bases respectively, with 8 bases between them. The CDR3 loop spans 13 amino acids.

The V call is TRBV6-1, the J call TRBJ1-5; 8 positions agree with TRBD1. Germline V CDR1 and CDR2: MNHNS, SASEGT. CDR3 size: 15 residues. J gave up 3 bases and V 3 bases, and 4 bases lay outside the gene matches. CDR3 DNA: TGTGCCAGCAGTGATGCCAGGGGGCCCAATCAGCCCCAGCATTTT. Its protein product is CASSDARGPNQPQHF.

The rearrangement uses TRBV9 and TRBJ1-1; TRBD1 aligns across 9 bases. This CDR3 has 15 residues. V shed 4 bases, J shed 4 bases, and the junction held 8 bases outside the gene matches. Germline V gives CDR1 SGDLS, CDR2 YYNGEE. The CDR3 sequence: CASSPTGGRSTEAFF. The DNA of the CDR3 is TGTGCCAGCAGCCCGACAGGGGGAAGGAGCACTGAAGCTTTCTTT.

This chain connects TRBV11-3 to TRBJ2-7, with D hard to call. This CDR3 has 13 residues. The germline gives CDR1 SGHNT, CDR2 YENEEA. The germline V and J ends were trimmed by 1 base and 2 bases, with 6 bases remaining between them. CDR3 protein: CASSLGPPYEQYF. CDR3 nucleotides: TGTGCCAGCAGCTTAGGGCCACCCTACGAGCAGTACTTC.

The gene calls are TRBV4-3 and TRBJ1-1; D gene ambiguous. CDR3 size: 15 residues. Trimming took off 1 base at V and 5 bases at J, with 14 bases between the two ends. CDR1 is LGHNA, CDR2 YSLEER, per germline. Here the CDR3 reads CASSQVGGPGTEAFF. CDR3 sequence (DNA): TGCGCCAGCAGCCAAGTGGGCGGCCCGGGAACTGAAGCTTTCTTT.

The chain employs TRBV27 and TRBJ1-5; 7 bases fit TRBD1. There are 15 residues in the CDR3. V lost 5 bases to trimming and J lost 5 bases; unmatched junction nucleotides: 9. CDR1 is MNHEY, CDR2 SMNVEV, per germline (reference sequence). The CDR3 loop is CASSLLDRVDQPQHF. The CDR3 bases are TGTGCCAGCAGTCTCCTCGACAGGGTAGATCAGCCCCAGCATTTT.

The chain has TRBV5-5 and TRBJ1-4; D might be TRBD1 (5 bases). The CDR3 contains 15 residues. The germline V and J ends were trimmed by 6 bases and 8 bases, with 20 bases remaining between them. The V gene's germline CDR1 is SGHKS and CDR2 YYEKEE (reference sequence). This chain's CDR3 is CASTPAVRTTEKLFF. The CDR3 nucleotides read TGTGCCAGCACCCCCGCCGTTAGGACAACCGAAAAACTGTTTTTT.

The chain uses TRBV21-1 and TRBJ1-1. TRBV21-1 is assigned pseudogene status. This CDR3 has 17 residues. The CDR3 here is CASSQTPGWGGDTEAFF. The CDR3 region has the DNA TGTGCCAGCAGCCAGACACCCGGCTGGGGAGGGGACACTGAAGCTTTCTTT.

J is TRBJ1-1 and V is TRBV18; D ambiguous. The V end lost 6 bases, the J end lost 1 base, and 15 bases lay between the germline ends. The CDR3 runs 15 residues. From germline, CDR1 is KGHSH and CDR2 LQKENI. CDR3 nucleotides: TGTGCCAGCTCGTGGAGGACGGTGCCGAACACTGAAGCTTTCTTT. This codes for CASSWRTVPNTEAFF. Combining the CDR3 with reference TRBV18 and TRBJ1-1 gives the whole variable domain NAGVMQNPRHLVRRRGQEARLRCSPMKGHSHVYWYRQLPEEGLKFMVYLQKENIIDESGMPKERFSAEFPKEGPSILRIQQVVRGDSAAYFCASSWRTVPNTEAFFGQGTRLTVV.

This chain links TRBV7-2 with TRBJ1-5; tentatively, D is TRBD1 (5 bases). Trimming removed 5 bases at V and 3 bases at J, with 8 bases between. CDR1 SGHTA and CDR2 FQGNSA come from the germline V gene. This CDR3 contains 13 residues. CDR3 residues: CASSVQVNQPQHF. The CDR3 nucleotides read TGTGCCAGCAGCGTACAGGTCAATCAGCCCCAGCATTTT. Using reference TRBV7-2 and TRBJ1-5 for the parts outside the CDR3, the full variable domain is GAGVSQSPSNKVTEKGKDVELRCDPISGHTALYWYRQSLGQGLEFLIYFQGNSAPDKSGLPSDRFSAERTGGSVSTLTIQRTQQEDSAVYLCASSVQVNQPQHFGDGTRLSIL.

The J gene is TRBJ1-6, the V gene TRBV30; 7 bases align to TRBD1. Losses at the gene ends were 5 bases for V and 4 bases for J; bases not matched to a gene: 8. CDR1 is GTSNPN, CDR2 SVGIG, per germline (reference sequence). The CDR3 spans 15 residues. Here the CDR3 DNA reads TGTGCCTGGTCCTCAGGGGGGAGGTATAATTCACCCCTCCACTTT. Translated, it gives CAWSSGGRYNSPLHF. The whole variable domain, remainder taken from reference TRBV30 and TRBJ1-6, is SQTIHQWPATLVQPVGSPLSLECTVEGTSNPNLYWYRQAAGRGLQLLFYSVGIGQISSEVPQNLSASRPQDRQFILSSKKLLLSDSGFYLCAWSSGGRYNSPLHFGNGTRLTVT.

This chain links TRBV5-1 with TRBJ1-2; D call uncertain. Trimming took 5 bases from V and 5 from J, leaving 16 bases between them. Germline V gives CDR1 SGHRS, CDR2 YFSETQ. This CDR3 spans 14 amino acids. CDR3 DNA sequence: TGCGCCAGCAGGCCCGCAGGCGATAGATATGGCTACACCTTC. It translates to CASRPAGDRYGYTF.